What follows describes a single T cell receptor (beta chain). Its antigen remains undetermined. One base away there is no much larger clone; base qualities are not given. The data were taken from a study of blood T cell repertoires in COVID-19 (dated by TCRdb to the early 2020s). Regarding the complete study: Samples covering the acute and convalescent phases of COVID-19 were provided by collaborators in the United States, Italy and Spain. The prospective study material was composed of cDNA or gDNA derived from T cells, B-cell-depleted T cells, or PBMCs. Subjects who had been exposed to COVID-19, were actively infected with it, or had recovered from it provided the deeply sampled blood TCRbeta repertoires that made up the dataset. A freely available public database, intended as a resource for researchers studying the immune response to SARS-CoV-2, is where the repertoires were released. Samples were obtained from the ongoing ImmuneRACE study (first 160 participants) and from about 1,300 subjects provided by 6 global collaborators. Sample metadata almost always included a de-identified subject ID, COVID-19 status, age in years and sex. HLA class I and class II types, where available, came from metadata supplied by the sample provider rather than from assay-based typing. Overall study results and their limits: The amount of clinical and demographic metadata varied by source and participant and was provided uncurated.

TCRbeta CDR3 regions were amplified from genomic DNA using the immunoSEQ Assay, a bias-controlled multiplex PCR. On the study's bioinformatics: The number of nucleated cells in each sample was estimated from the amplification of reference gene primers within the assay. To quantify the absolute abundance of each unique TCRbeta CDR3 rearrangement, sequence reads were collapsed and filtered. For each sample, productive Simpson clonality was calculated by taking the square root of Simpson's diversity index across productive rearrangements. Not all clones reach the TCRdb copy of this immuneACCESS table, which keeps in-frame sequences only. Checked studies attribute under half of the gap to unresolved V genes and leave the rest unexplained. D and trimming were read from the DNA, whereas the V and J calls and clone size are those reported in that table. The sample profile shows roughly 120,000 clones; around 90% of them were found once. Around 4.6% of the sample belongs to the ten largest clones.

Looking up the germline V gene yields CDR1 SGHRS and CDR2 YFSETQ. The germline V end is reduced by 1 base and the J end by 5 bases; junction bases left unmatched: 3. The CDR3 goes from the cysteine to the phenylalanine over 13 residues. The retained sequence is limited to the CDR3, 39 bases, with the frame set at the first base. One collaborating source in Seattle enrolled patients while the patients were actively infected and followed the patients over time throughout the course of disease. Whole blood was collected in K2EDTA tubes by collaborating institutions according to the institutions' own protocols. For TCRbeta analysis, collaborators shipped samples in one of three forms: frozen whole blood, isolated PBMCs, or DNA extracted from either of those sample types.

The TCR originated in a man aged 55-75 years with COVID-19, enrolled during active disease. Source material: peripheral blood. Recombination linked TRBV5-1 to TRBJ2-7, and TRBD1 aligns with 7 junction nucleotides. The CDR3 loop reads CASSLQGVHEQYF. The DNA sequence reads TGCGCCAGCAGCTTGCAGGGGGTCCACGAGCAGTACTTC. Here the CDR3 is joined to the reference TRBV5-1 and TRBJ2-7 genes, and the full variable domain is: KAGVTQTPRYLIKTRGQQVTLSCSPISGHRSVSWYQQTPGQGLQFLFEYFSETQRNKGNFPGRFSGRQFSNSRSEMNVSTLELGDSALYLCASSLQGVHEQYFGPGTRLTVT.